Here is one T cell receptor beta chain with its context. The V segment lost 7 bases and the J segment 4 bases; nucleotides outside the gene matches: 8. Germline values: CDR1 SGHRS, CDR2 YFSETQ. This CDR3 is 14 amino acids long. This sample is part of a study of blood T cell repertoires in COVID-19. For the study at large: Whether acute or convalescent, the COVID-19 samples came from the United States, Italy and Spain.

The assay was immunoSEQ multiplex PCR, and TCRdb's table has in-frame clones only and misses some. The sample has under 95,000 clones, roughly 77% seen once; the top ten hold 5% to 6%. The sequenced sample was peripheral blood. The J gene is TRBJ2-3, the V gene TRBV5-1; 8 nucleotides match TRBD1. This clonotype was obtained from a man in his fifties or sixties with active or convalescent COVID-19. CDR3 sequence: CASVNQGASDTQYF. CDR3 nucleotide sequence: TGCGCCAGCGTTAACCAGGGGGCTTCAGATACGCAGTATTTT.